This T cell receptor beta chain derives from a study of CD8 T cells in Susac syndrome. The authors carried out high-throughput sequencing of TCR beta. They applied it to CD8+ and CD4+ T cells obtained from blood. Reverse transcription used roughly 0.45 to 1 ug RNA and random hexamers. It was immunoSEQ multiplex PCR that amplified TCR beta CDR3 across 54 Vbeta and 13 Jbeta. TCRdb redid the calling of the immunoSEQ multiplex PCR reads with MiXCR, one entry per CDR3 protein. Among 95,000 to 150,000 distinct CDR3 sequences listed, approximately 95% were seen once. Trimming removed 3 bases from V and 4 bases from J, with 15 bases in between. Germline V lookup: CDR1 MDHEN, CDR2 SYDVKM. CDR3 length equals 15 residues.

This TCR was recovered from a human donor with multiple sclerosis. This chain uses TRBV28 with TRBJ2-5; D assignment may be TRBD1 or TRBD2 (7 bases each). Input material: CD8+ T cells from PBMCs. Written as DNA, the CDR3 is TGTGCCAGCAGTTTCTCAGGGGGGGATGGAGAGACCCAGTACTTC. This encodes CASSFSGGDGETQYF. Complete variable domain (other parts from reference TRBV28 and TRBJ2-5): DVKVTQSSRYLVKRTGEKVFLECVQDMDHENMFWYRQDPGLGLRLIYFSYDVKMKEKGDIPEGYSVSREKKERFSLILESASTNQTSMYLCASSFSGGDGETQYFGPGTRLLVL.